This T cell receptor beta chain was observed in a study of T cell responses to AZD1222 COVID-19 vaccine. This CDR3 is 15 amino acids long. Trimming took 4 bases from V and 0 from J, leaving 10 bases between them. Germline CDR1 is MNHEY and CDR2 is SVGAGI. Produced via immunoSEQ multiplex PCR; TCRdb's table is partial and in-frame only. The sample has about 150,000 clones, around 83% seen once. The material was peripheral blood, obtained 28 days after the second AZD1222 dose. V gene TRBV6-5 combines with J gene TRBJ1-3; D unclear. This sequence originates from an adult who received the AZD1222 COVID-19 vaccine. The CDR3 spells CASSSWTDSGNTIYF. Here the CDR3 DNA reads TGTGCCAGCAGTTCCTGGACGGACTCTGGAAACACCATATATTTT.